Sequencing of this TCR beta chain was carried out in a study of cytomegalovirus exposure and HLA in healthy donors. Healthy bone marrow donors made up the donors. PCR involved 60 Vbeta and 13 Jbeta primers. Authors' methods: Per a later analysis, the number of unique TCR beta chains was about 78 million, of which 8.5 million to 11 million were shared. Assay used: immunoSEQ multiplex PCR; TCRdb lists only in-frame clones, some missing. V and J calls and clone size are those listed in that table; D and trimming were worked out from the DNA. This sample has about 250,000 clones; about 93% occur once, and the top ten carry 1.5% to 2%. The CDR3 length is 17 residues. Germline CDR1 reads SGHRS; CDR2 reads YFSETQ. V lost 3 bases, J lost 6 bases, and 9 bases stayed unmatched.

What was sequenced was PBMCs. The chain recombines TRBV5-1 with TRBJ2-3; 14 nucleotides agree with TRBD2. The clonotype was recovered from a girl aged 2-9 years in good health and CMV-seronegative. The CDR3 DNA reads TGCGCCAGCAGCTACCGACTAGCGGGGGGGCTGGTGGATACGCAGTATTTT. Protein sequence: CASSYRLAGGLVDTQYF.